This T cell receptor beta chain was identified during a study of shared clonotypes between healthy human individuals (dated by TCRdb to between 2020 and 2021). Notes on the research overall: A couple of women and a few men aged 18 to 49 years were included in the cohort. For each donor, CD4 naive and CD4 memory were each given three plates, CD8 naive was given two plates, and CD8 memory was given one plate. The study deeply sequenced blood TCR repertoires of several healthy adults to estimate repertoire size and the extent of clonotype sharing between individuals. To increase sequencing depth and limit assay-specific biases, TCR repertoire library preparation and sequencing were carried out by different laboratories using diverse techniques. Between about 0.94 and 10 billion PBMCs per donor were obtained by leukapheresis. On the study overall, not on this receptor specifically: Because the study included a small number of donors, the genetic and exposure-history diversity represented was limited. Pairwise subsampling indicated that sequencing depth was expected to affect the degree of clonotype sharing among donors. Naive subsets generally had larger estimated clonotype richness than memory subsets did. About 5% of naive CD4, 3.5% of naive CD8, around 2.3% of memory CD4, and 0.4% of memory CD8 clonotypes were shared across several donors. Incomplete sequencing was indicated by rarefaction of sorted-subset datasets, despite the large sequencing depth. Compared with non-shared clonotypes, the clonotypes found in all four sorted-subset donors had higher generation probabilities. Only blood was sampled, and tissue TCR repertoires likely differ from those in blood.

Using the deep immunoSEQ assay, TCR CDR3 regions were amplified from genomic DNA by multiplex PCR. Extracted genomic DNA from each cell subset was spread evenly across all wells of several immunoSEQ 96-well plates, with each plate serving as a replicate. For sorted subsets, roughly 0.2 ug genomic DNA, equal to approximately 30,000 T cell genomes, was loaded into each replicate PCR. Purified libraries were measured with a Qubit 3.0 fluorometer, size-checked on a Bioanalyzer 2100, and measured again with the KAPA Library Quantification kit. A separate single-read 150-cycle Illumina NextSeq 550 flow cell was used to sequence each immunoSEQ 96-well plate. Per the authors' processing: Because the immunoSEQ output held only junctional sequences and lacked quality scores, the filtering could not match the filtering applied to full-length reads. To assign V/J genes and CDR3, sequences were annotated against IMGT germline references using PyIR, a Python wrapper for IgBLAST v1.9. Reads were removed for weak V/J assignments (E-value above 1e-6), missing CDR3, stop codons, out-of-frame junctions, or ambiguous translated residues. V3J clonotypes were defined as sequences sharing an identical inferred V gene, J gene, and CDR3 amino acid sequence. Percentage overlap between repertoires was calculated by dividing the number of shared unique clonotypes by the size of the smaller repertoire. Repertoire richness was assessed with RTK rarefaction, the Chao1 estimator, and Recon v2.1 estimates of unobserved clonotypes. For all TCRbeta clonotypes obtained by the gDNA method from a few donors, generation probabilities were computed with OLGA. TCRdb obtained this table from immuneACCESS and retained in-frame rearrangements with V and J assigned. These tables miss some clones; where compared with another copy, unresolved V genes account for less than half of the shortfall, and the remainder is unexplained. From that table come the V and J calls and clone size; the DNA was used to work out D and trimming. Here the sample has about 1 million clones; around 76% occur a single time. The top ten hold approximately 1.5% of the sample.

As encoded in the germline V gene (reference sequence), CDR1 is LNHDA while CDR2 is SQIVND. Trimming takes 6 bases off V and 0 bases off J; junction bases not matched to a gene: 11. The CDR3 contains 18 residues, cysteine and phenylalanine counted. This entry keeps only the CDR3 DNA: 54 bases, framed from base 1. Turning to this clone: Its binding antigen is unknown. No base-level quality is on record; no much larger clone is a single base apart.

Donors were healthy HIV-negative adults with no recently reported acute infections or vaccinations. Every donor was a Caucasian adult living in Nashville, Tennessee, USA. Magnetic negative selection was used to enrich CD4+ T cells, after which naive cells were positively selected on CD45RA and the negative fraction became the memory subset. After blood collection by leukapheresis, PBMCs were isolated using Ficoll-Histopaque density gradient centrifugation and then cryopreserved in the vapor phase of liquid nitrogen. Analytical flow cytometry was used to check the purity and quantity of every magnetically sorted T cell population. Genomic DNA was isolated from each sorted fraction and quantified by UV absorbance on a Nanodrop 2000c.

The receptor was isolated from a man younger than 30 in good health. The rearrangement joined TRBV19 to TRBJ2-6; TRBD1 lines up with 7 middle nucleotides. Sequenced input: memory CD4+ T cells sorted from blood. What this sample's cell subset or site label stands for: CD45RA-negative fraction. The CDR3 protein sequence reads: CASRPWAGGNSGANVLTF. Here is the DNA: TGTGCCAGTAGACCTTGGGCAGGGGGAAACTCTGGGGCCAACGTCCTGACTTTC.